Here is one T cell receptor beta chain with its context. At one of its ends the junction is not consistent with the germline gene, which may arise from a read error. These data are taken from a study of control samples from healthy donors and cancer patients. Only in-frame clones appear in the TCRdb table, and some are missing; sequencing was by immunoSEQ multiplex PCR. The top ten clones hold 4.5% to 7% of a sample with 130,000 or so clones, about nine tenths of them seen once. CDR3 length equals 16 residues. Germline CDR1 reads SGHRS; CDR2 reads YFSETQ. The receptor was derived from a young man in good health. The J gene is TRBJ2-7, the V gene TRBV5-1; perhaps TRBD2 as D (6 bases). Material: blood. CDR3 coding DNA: TGCGTCAGCAGTTCGGACTATTCGCGGGATCCCCGGGAGCAGTACTTC. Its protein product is CVSSSDYSRDPREQYF.